These T cell receptor beta chains were read from a single sample in a study of T-cell memory formation after mild COVID-19. In TCRdb, the 5' RACE reads were re-called with MiXCR into one record per CDR3 protein. The sample yields 250,000 to 350,000 distinct CDR3 sequences, around 15% seen once. The sample comprised PBMCs or a T cell subset sorted from them (not recorded which). These receptors originate from a man aged 18 to 29 who had mild COVID-19 (a few samples of this study predate the infection). Cell type and time point are not known. CDR3s include the opening cysteine and the closing phenylalanine or tryptophan. D genes are given only for firm matches. Not all rows give a size; the values are once, few, many and, for expanded clones, a class.

J	V	size	D	CDR3	DNA
TRBJ2-2	TRBV12-3/TRBV12-4	NA	NA	CASSPTIAGELFF	TGTGCCAGCAGTCCCACTATAGCCGGGGAGCTGTTTTTT
TRBJ2-3	TRBV5-1	few	TRBD1	CASSLAEGGGVDTQYF	TGCGCCAGCAGCTTGGCCGAAGGGGGCGGCGTAGATACGCAGTATTTT
TRBJ2-1	TRBV14	NA	NA	CASSLWDGQSQFF	TGTGCCAGCAGCCTTTGGGACGGGCAGAGTCAGTTCTTC
TRBJ1-1	TRBV7-8	once	TRBD1	CASSPGQGNLNTEAFF	TGTGCCAGCAGTCCGGGACAGGGGAACCTGAACACTGAAGCTTTCTTT
TRBJ1-1	TRBV12-3/TRBV12-4	NA	TRBD1	CASSLTGGAFF	TGTGCCAGCAGCCTAACAGGGGGAGCTTTCTTT
TRBJ2-2	TRBV7-2	few	NA	CASRSTGTAGELFF	TGTGCCAGCAGGTCCACAGGGACTGCCGGGGAGCTGTTTTTT
TRBJ2-3	TRBV7-9	few	TRBD1	CASRWDRGTDTQYF	TGTGCCAGCAGATGGGACAGGGGTACAGATACGCAGTATTTT
TRBJ1-2	TRBV20-1	NA	NA	CSAPQSGGPRRGYTF	TGCAGTGCTCCGCAATCGGGGGGCCCCAGGCGGGGCTACACCTTC
TRBJ2-1	TRBV14	NA	NA	CASSPSGIYNEQFF	TGTGCCAGCAGCCCATCGGGTATCTACAATGAGCAGTTCTTC
TRBJ1-1	TRBV6-1	few	NA	CASSATRASEAFF	TGTGCCAGCAGCGCCACCCGGGCATCTGAAGCTTTCTTT
TRBJ1-5	TRBV7-9	NA	NA	CASSLAGIGNQPQHF	TGTGCCAGCAGCTTAGCAGGGATTGGCAATCAGCCCCAGCATTTT
TRBJ2-5	TRBV4-2	NA	NA	CASSQEGTETQYF	TGTGCCAGCAGCCAAGAAGGGACGGAGACCCAGTACTTC
TRBJ2-5	TRBV7-9	NA	NA	CASSLALGHQETQYF	TGTGCCAGCAGCTTAGCGCTCGGACACCAAGAGACCCAGTACTTC
TRBJ2-7	TRBV18	NA	NA	CASSPRFGYEQYF	TGTGCCAGCTCACCACGATTCGGGTACGAGCAGTACTTC
TRBJ1-2	TRBV7-9	NA	NA	CASSLGAAVDYGYTF	TGTGCCAGCAGCTTAGGGGCCGCGGTGGACTATGGCTACACCTTC
TRBJ1-1	TRBV5-4	few	NA	CASNPWRVNTEAFF	TGTGCCAGCAACCCATGGCGGGTTAACACTGAAGCTTTCTTT
TRBJ2-3	TRBV6-5	once	TRBD1	CASSSGTGIDTQYF	TGTGCCAGCAGTTCAGGGACAGGGATTGATACGCAGTATTTT
TRBJ2-7	TRBV5-5	NA	NA	CASSFPQGPYEQYF	TGTGCCAGCAGCTTTCCGCAGGGACCCTACGAGCAGTACTTC
TRBJ1-6	TRBV6-2/TRBV6-3	NA	NA	CASKGQDNSPLHF	TGTGCCAGCAAGGGACAAGATAATTCACCCCTCCACTTT
TRBJ1-2	TRBV15	few	NA	CATSRDLRDTLIGGYTF	TGTGCCACCAGCAGAGACTTACGGGACACTCTTATAGGGGGCTACACCTTC
TRBJ2-5	TRBV24-1	many	TRBD2	CATSDLKRGGQETQYF	TGTGCCACCAGTGATTTGAAGCGGGGGGGCCAAGAGACCCAGTACTTC
TRBJ2-5	TRBV6-5	NA	NA	CASSYYPGGGETQYF	TGTGCCAGCAGTTACTATCCGGGGGGCGGAGAGACCCAGTACTTC
TRBJ1-2	TRBV6-1	NA	NA	CASSQTGDGYTF	TGTGCCAGCAGCCAGACAGGAGATGGCTACACCTTC
TRBJ2-1	TRBV7-9	NA	TRBD1	CASSWDRDTYNEQFF	TGTGCCAGCAGCTGGGACAGGGATACCTACAATGAGCAGTTCTTC
TRBJ1-5	TRBV20-1	NA	NA	CSAEGSPTISNQPQHF	TGCAGTGCGGAGGGAAGCCCTACTATCAGCAATCAGCCCCAGCATTTT
TRBJ2-7	TRBV4-1	few	NA	CASSQEVSRDEQYF	TGCGCCAGCAGCCAAGAAGTTAGCAGGGACGAGCAGTACTTC
TRBJ2-2	TRBV14	NA	NA	CASNLYNTGELFF	TGTGCCAGCAATCTCTACAACACCGGGGAGCTGTTTTTT
TRBJ2-7	TRBV7-9	NA	TRBD2	CASSLLGGAIYEQYF	TGTGCCAGCAGCTTACTCGGGGGGGCCATATACGAGCAGTACTTC
TRBJ1-1	TRBV12-3/TRBV12-4	NA	NA	CASSYPGTANTEAFF	TGTGCCAGCAGTTATCCCGGGACGGCGAACACTGAAGCTTTCTTT
TRBJ1-2	TRBV6-5	NA	NA	CASRPRGYRYGYTF	TGTGCCAGCAGGCCTAGGGGTTACCGCTATGGCTACACCTTC
TRBJ2-5	TRBV5-4	NA	NA	CASSLLKGETQYF	TGTGCCAGCAGCTTGTTGAAGGGGGAGACCCAGTACTTC
TRBJ2-3	TRBV4-2	few	NA	CASSQGSQAGSADTQYF	TGTGCCAGCAGCCAAGGGTCGCAGGCTGGAAGCGCAGATACGCAGTATTTT
TRBJ2-2	TRBV7-3	NA	TRBD2	CASSYIPGLASGELFF	TGTGCCAGCAGCTATATCCCGGGACTAGCGTCCGGGGAGCTGTTTTTT
TRBJ2-3	TRBV5-5	NA	NA	CASRGNAQYF	TGTGCCAGCAGGGGTAATGCGCAGTATTTT
TRBJ2-3	TRBV6-5	NA	NA	CASTTHLVGVSTDTQYF	TGTGCCAGCACCACCCACCTGGTCGGGGTTAGCACAGATACGCAGTATTTT
TRBJ2-5	TRBV15	few	NA	CATSRDPRPQETQYF	TGTGCCACCAGCAGAGATCCCCGACCCCAAGAGACCCAGTACTTC
TRBJ1-1	TRBV28	NA	NA	CASSLSEHGAFF	TGTGCCAGCAGTTTATCAGAACATGGAGCTTTCTTT
TRBJ1-2	TRBV5-1	few	NA	CASSLEGRASGGYTF	TGCGCCAGCAGCTTGGAGGGTAGAGCCTCGGGCGGCTACACCTTC
TRBJ1-6	TRBV7-6	few	NA	CASSRNGKLNQVESLHF	TGTGCCAGCAGCCGTAATGGGAAGCTCAACCAAGTAGAGTCCCTCCACTTT
TRBJ1-4	TRBV5-1	few	NA	CASSPPTGTNEKLFF	TGCGCCAGCAGCCCGCCCACGGGGACTAATGAAAAACTGTTTTTT
TRBJ1-1	TRBV5-5	few	NA	CASSLAVQGEAFF	TGTGCCAGCAGCTTGGCCGTACAGGGAGAAGCTTTCTTT
TRBJ2-2	TRBV4-1	NA	NA	CASSPPYRTPGELFF	TGCGCCAGCAGCCCCCCGTACAGGACTCCCGGGGAGCTGTTTTTT
TRBJ1-5	TRBV6-5	few	NA	CASSTREFSNQPQHF	TGTGCCAGCAGTACGAGAGAATTTAGCAATCAGCCCCAGCATTTT
TRBJ2-1	TRBV6-5	many	NA	CASSYSNYNEQFF	TGTGCCAGCAGTTACTCCAACTACAATGAGCAGTTCTTC
TRBJ1-1	TRBV3-1	few	TRBD1	CASSQTTGGEGSEAFF	TGTGCCAGCAGCCAAACTACAGGGGGCGAGGGGTCTGAAGCTTTCTTT
TRBJ1-5	TRBV7-2	NA	NA	CASSLLWVGNQPQHF	TGTGCCAGCAGCTTATTGTGGGTTGGCAATCAGCCCCAGCATTTT
TRBJ2-1	TRBV5-1	NA	TRBD1	CASSLAPDRGNNEQFF	TGCGCCAGCAGCTTGGCCCCAGACAGGGGAAACAATGAGCAGTTCTTC
TRBJ2-2	TRBV4-2	few	NA	CASSERGTGELFF	TGTGCCAGCAGCGAGCGCGGCACCGGGGAGCTGTTTTTT
TRBJ2-3	TRBV7-9	NA	NA	CASSLEGRDTQYF	TGTGCCAGCAGCTTAGAAGGGCGGGATACGCAGTATTTT
TRBJ2-3	TRBV11-3	once	NA	CASSLKSATDTQYF	TGTGCCAGCAGCCTAAAGTCGGCCACAGATACGCAGTATTTT
TRBJ1-1	TRBV7-9	NA	NA	CASSLQGSRNTEAFF	TGTGCCAGCAGTTTACAGGGCAGCAGGAACACTGAAGCTTTCTTT
TRBJ1-6	TRBV12-3/TRBV12-4	NA	TRBD1	CASSRPGQGNSPLHF	TGTGCCAGCAGCCGCCCGGGACAGGGTAATTCACCCCTCCACTTT
TRBJ1-2	TRBV24-1	few	NA	CATSDRDRTNYGYTF	TGTGCCACCAGTGACCGTGACAGGACCAACTATGGCTACACCTTC
TRBJ2-1	TRBV5-1	many	NA	CASSLGEGYNEQFF	TGCGCCAGCAGCTTGGGTGAAGGGTACAATGAGCAGTTCTTC